This TCR beta chain is drawn from a study of shared clonotypes between healthy human individuals (dated by TCRdb to about 2020). Some background on the complete study: Two women and a few men aged 18 to 49 years were included in the cohort. Different laboratories and diverse techniques were used to prepare libraries and sequence TCR repertoires, to increase sequencing depth and limit assay-specific biases. Between about 0.94 and 8.9 billion PBMCs per donor were obtained by leukapheresis. Per donor, three plates each were used for CD4 naive and CD4 memory, two for CD8 naive, and one for CD8 memory. The study deeply sequenced blood TCR repertoires of several healthy adults to estimate repertoire size and the extent of clonotype sharing between individuals.

TCR CDR3 regions were amplified from genomic DNA by multiplex PCR using the deep immunoSEQ assay. For each cell subset, the extracted genomic DNA was distributed evenly across all wells of several immunoSEQ 96-well plates, and each plate served as one replicate. For sorted subsets, each replicate PCR was loaded with roughly 200 ng genomic DNA, equivalent to 32,000 or so T cell genomes. The purified libraries were quantified using a Qubit 3.0 fluorometer, sized with a Bioanalyzer 2100, and then quantified again using the KAPA Library Quantification kit. Each immunoSEQ 96-well plate was sequenced on its own single-read 150-cycle Illumina NextSeq 550 flow cell. In the source study's methods: Because only junctional sequences without quality scores were contained in the immunoSEQ output, filtering matching that applied to full-length reads could not be performed. Sequences were annotated with PyIR, a Python wrapper for IgBLAST v1.9, and V/J genes and CDR3 were assigned using IMGT germline references. Reads with weak V/J assignments (E-value above 1e-6), missing CDR3, stop codons, out-of-frame junctions, or ambiguous translated residues were removed. V3J clonotypes were defined by identical inferred V gene, J gene, and CDR3 amino acid sequence. Percentage overlap between repertoires was computed as shared unique clonotypes divided by the size of the smaller repertoire. Richness of each repertoire was evaluated using RTK rarefaction, the Chao1 estimator, and Recon v2.1 estimates of unobserved clonotypes. Generation probabilities were computed with OLGA for all TCRbeta clonotypes obtained by the gDNA method from several donors. TCRdb took over this immuneACCESS table, retaining in-frame rearrangements with V and J assigned. Such tables are incomplete; in checked studies, under half of the missing clones stem from an unresolved V gene, and the remainder is unexplained. V and J calls and clone size are as listed in that table; D and trimming were resolved from the DNA. In all, the sample holds about 590,000 clones, and about 95% of those were seen once. Jointly, the top ten make up 0.09% to 0.13% of the sample.

CD8 naive samples were obtained by positive selection for CCR7 among CD45RO-negative cells, yielding a CD45RA+CCR7+ population from which TemRA cells were excluded. The donors were healthy, HIV-negative adults who had no recently reported acute infections or vaccinations. Every donor was a Caucasian adult living in Nashville, Tennessee, USA. Blood was obtained by leukapheresis, after which PBMCs were separated by Ficoll-Histopaque density gradient centrifugation and cryopreserved in liquid nitrogen vapor phase. Analytical flow cytometry was used to check the purity and quantity of every magnetically sorted T cell population. From each sorted fraction, genomic DNA was isolated and quantified by UV absorbance on a Nanodrop 2000c. General findings and caveats noted by the study authors: Rarefaction of sorted-subset datasets indicated incomplete sequencing despite the large sequencing depth. Pairwise subsampling led to the expectation that sequencing depth would affect the degree of clonotype sharing among donors. Sharing across a handful of donors was observed for around 4.8% of naive CD4, under 4% of naive CD8, 2% to 2.5% of memory CD4, and approximately 0.41% of memory CD8 clonotypes. Clonotypes shared by all four sorted-subset donors showed higher generation probabilities than non-shared clonotypes. Sampling was restricted to blood, and TCR repertoires in tissue are likely to differ from TCR repertoires in blood. The small number of donors limited the genetic and exposure-history diversity represented. Naive subsets generally had larger estimated clonotype richness than memory subsets did.

Details on this clone: No cognate antigen has been identified for it. No base qualities exist here, and no much larger clone lies one base off it.

Cut back by 5 bases and 3 bases, the V and J ends lie 17 bases apart. From the cysteine through the phenylalanine, the CDR3 covers 15 amino acids. The only DNA kept is the CDR3, 45 bases in frame from the first base. CDR1 and CDR2 were assigned from the germline V gene (reference sequence) as LNHDA and SQIVND. The TCR originated in a woman younger than 45 in good health. Material: naive CD8+ T cells sorted from blood. The meaning of the sample's cell subset or site label: CD45RA+CCR7+. The rearranged segments are TRBV19 and TRBJ2-7; possibly the D gene is TRBD2, per 5 matching bases. The CDR3 is CASSPFLATDYEQYF. The DNA sequence follows: TGTGCCAGTAGTCCCTTTTTAGCGACTGACTACGAGCAGTACTTC.